The source of this TCR beta chain is a study of PD-L1 blockade in urothelial cancer. Samples spanned pretreatment and treatment, with 1 to 8 time points per patient. This CDR3 contains 19 residues. In germline, CDR1 is PRHDT, CDR2 FYEKMQ (reference sequence). The V end lost 5 bases, the J end lost 0 bases, and 26 bases lay between the germline ends. The repertoire was sequenced with immunoSEQ multiplex PCR; TCRdb's copy has only in-frame clones and lacks some. The sample has tens of thousands of clones; 75% to 85% are singletons. A few counts support this clone. This receptor was taken from a man in his 60s with urothelial cancer. The gene calls are TRBV13 and TRBJ2-7, with D perhaps TRBD1 (6 bases). The sequencing used PBMCs, collected around atezolizumab (anti-PD-L1) treatment. CDR3 in amino acids: CASSPGWTPGQSFSYEQYF. The DNA for the CDR3 is TGTGCCAGCAGCCCCGGTTGGACACCGGGACAATCTTTCTCCTACGAGCAGTACTTC.